This T cell receptor (beta chain) was recorded in a study of cytomegalovirus exposure and HLA in healthy donors. The PCR used 60 Vbeta and 13 Jbeta primers. In the authors' methods: Later analysis identified some 88 million unique TCR beta chains, 8.5 million to 13 million shared. Clones were read by immunoSEQ multiplex PCR, and TCRdb kept only the in-frame ones, dropping some. The V and J calls and the clone size are those of that table, but D and trimming were determined from the DNA. This repertoire shows 150,000 or so clones, approximately 80% found once; its top ten account for 1.5% to 2%. This clone was picked up a small number of times. Germline CDR1 SGHRS, CDR2 YFSETQ. The CDR3 extends over 14 amino acids. Trimming removed 0 bases at V and 4 bases at J, with 8 bases between.

Sequencing was carried out using PBMCs. The gene calls are TRBV5-1 and TRBJ1-5; maybe TRBD1 (6 bases). The source is a woman aged 25 to 39 in good health and CMV-seronegative. In nucleotides, the CDR3 is TGCGCCAGCAGCTTGGGGACAGTTAATCAGCCCCAGCATTTT. It is translated as CASSLGTVNQPQHF.